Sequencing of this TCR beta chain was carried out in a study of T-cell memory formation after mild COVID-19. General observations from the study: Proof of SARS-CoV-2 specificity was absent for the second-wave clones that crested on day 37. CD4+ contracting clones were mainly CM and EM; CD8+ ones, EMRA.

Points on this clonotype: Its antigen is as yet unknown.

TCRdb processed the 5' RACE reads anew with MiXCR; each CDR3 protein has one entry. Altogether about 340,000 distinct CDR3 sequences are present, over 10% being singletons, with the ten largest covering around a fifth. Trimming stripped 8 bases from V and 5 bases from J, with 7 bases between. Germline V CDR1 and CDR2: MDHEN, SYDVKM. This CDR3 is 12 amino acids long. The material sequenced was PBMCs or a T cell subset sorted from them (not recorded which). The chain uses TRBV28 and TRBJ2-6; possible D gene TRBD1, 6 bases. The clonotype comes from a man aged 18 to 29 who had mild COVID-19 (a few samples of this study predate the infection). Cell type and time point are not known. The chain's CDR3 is CASGGRANVLTF. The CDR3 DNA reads TGTGCCAGCGGGGGCCGGGCCAACGTCCTGACTTTC. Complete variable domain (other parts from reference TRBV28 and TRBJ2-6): DVKVTQSSRYLVKRTGEKVFLECVQDMDHENMFWYRQDPGLGLRLIYFSYDVKMKEKGDIPEGYSVSREKKERFSLILESASTNQTSMYLCASGGRANVLTFGAGSRLTVL.